Here is one TCR beta chain with its context. CDR1 is SGHRS and CDR2 is YFSETQ in the germline V gene. This CDR3 comprises 19 residues. Trimming cost V 4 bases and J 6 bases; bases outside gene matches: 18. Sequenced by immunoSEQ multiplex PCR; TCRdb stores in-frame clones only, minus some. The sample holds around 2.3 million clones, around 95% seen once. These data come from a study of shared clonotypes between healthy human individuals. This sequence joins TRBV5-1 and TRBJ2-1, with TRBD2 matching 11 bases. This TCR derives from a man between 18 and 35 years old in good health. Sequencing was done on a sample of naive CD4+ T cells sorted from blood. Subset of the sample: CD45RA+ positively selected. DNA of the CDR3: TGCGCCAGCAGCAGGTCTAGCGGGGGGCTCCCGTCAGCCGTCAATGAGCAGTTCTTC. This translates into CASSRSSGGLPSAVNEQFF.